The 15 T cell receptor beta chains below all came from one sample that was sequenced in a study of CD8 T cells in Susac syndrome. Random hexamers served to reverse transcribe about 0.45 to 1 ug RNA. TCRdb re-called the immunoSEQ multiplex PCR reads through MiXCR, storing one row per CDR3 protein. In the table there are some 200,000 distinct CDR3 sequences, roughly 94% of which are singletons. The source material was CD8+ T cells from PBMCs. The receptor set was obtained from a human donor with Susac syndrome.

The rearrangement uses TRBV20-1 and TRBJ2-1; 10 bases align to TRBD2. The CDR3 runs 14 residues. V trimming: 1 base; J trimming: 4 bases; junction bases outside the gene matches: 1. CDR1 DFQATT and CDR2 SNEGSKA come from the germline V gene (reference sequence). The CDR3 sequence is CSARVLAGYNEQFF. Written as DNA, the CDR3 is TGCAGTGCTAGAGTACTAGCGGGGTACAATGAGCAGTTCTTC.

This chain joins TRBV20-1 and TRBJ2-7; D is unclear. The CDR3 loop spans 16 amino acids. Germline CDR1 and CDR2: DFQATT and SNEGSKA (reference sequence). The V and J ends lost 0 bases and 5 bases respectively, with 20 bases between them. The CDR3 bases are TGCAGTGCTAGAGATTGGTCGACAATGACCGTTGACGAGCAGTACTTC. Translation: CSARDWSTMTVDEQYF.

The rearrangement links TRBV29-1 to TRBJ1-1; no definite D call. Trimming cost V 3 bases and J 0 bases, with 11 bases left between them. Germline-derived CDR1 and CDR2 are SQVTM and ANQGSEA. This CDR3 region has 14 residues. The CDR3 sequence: CSVDKGHLNTEAFF. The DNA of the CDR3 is TGCAGCGTTGATAAGGGCCATTTGAACACTGAAGCTTTCTTT.

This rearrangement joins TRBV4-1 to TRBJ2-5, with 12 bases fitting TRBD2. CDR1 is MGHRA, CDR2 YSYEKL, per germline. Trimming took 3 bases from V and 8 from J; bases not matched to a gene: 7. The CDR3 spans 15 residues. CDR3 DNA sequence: TGCGCCAGCAGCCACGGACTAGCGGGAATAGATACCCAGTACTTC. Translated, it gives CASSHGLAGIDTQYF.

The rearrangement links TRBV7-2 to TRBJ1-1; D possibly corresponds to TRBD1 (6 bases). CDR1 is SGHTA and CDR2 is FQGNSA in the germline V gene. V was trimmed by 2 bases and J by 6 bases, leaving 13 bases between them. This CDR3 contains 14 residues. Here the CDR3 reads CASSLTGYYAEAFF. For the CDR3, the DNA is TGTGCCAGCAGCTTAACAGGGTATTACGCTGAAGCTTTCTTT.

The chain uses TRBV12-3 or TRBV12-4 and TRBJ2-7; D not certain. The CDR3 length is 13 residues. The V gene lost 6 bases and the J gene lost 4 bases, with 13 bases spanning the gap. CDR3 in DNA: TGTGCCAGCAGCAGGAGCGATAAATACGAGCAGTACTTC. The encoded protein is CASSRSDKYEQYF.

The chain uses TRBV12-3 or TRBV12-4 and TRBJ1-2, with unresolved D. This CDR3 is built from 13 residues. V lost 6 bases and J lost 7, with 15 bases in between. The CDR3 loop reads CASSPPALSGYTF. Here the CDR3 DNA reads TGTGCCAGCAGCCCACCGGCCCTTAGTGGCTACACCTTC.

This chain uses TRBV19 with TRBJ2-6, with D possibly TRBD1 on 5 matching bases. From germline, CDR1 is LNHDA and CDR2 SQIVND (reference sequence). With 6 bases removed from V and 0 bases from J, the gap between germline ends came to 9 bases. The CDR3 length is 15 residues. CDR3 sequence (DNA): TGTGCCAGTAGACTCGGACACTCTGGGGCCAACGTCCTGACTTTC. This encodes CASRLGHSGANVLTF.

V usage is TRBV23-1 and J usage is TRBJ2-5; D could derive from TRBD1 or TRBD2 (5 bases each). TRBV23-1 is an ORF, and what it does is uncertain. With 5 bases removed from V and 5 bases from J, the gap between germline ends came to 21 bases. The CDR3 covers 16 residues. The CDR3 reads CASSSPSGPGPETQYF. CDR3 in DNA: TGCGCCAGCAGTTCCCCAAGCGGTCCAGGGCCGGAGACCCAGTACTTC.

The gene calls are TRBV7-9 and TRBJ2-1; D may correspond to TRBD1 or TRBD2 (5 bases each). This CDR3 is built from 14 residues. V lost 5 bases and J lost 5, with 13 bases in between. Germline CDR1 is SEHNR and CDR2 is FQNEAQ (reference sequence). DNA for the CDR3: TGTGCCAGCAGCGCCCGGGACGTTCACAATGAGCAGTTCTTC. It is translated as CASSARDVHNEQFF.

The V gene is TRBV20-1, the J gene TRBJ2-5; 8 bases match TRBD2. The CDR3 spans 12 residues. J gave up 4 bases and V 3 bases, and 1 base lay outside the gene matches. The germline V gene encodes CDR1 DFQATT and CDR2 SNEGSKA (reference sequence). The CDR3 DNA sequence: TGCAGTGCTAGTACTAGCGGAGAGACCCAGTACTTC. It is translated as CSASTSGETQYF.

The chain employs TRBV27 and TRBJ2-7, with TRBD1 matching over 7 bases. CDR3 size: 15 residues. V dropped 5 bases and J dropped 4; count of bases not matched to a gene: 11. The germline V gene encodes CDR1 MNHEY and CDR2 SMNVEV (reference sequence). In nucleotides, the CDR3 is TGTGCCAGCAGTGAGGTCGGGACAGCTCTTTACGAGCAGTACTTC. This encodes CASSEVGTALYEQYF.

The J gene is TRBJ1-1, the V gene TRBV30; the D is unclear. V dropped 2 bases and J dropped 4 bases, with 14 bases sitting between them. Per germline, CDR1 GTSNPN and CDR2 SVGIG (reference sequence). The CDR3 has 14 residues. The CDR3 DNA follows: TGTGCCTGGAGTACCGATATCCAAAGCACTGAAGCTTTCTTT. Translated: CAWSTDIQSTEAFF.

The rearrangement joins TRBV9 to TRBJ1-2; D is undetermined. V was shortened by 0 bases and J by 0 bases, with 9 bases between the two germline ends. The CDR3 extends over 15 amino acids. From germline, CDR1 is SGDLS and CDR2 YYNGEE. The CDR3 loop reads CASSVDGSSNYGYTF. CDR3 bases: TGTGCCAGCAGCGTAGATGGGTCTTCTAACTATGGCTACACCTTC.

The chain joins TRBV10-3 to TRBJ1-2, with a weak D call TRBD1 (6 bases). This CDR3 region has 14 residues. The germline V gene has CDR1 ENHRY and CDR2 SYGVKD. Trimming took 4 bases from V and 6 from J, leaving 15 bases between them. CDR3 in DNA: TGTGCCATCAGTGGGGTAGAGGGGGTTGATGGCTACACCTTC. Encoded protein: CAISGVEGVDGYTF.